The present TCR beta chain was sequenced within a study of tumor-infiltrating lymphocytes in primary liver carcinoma. CDR1 SGHDN and CDR2 FVKESK come from the germline V gene. CDR3 length equals 13 residues. Trimming cost V 2 bases and J 8 bases, with 11 bases left between them. cDNA specific to TCR beta was made from approximately 500 ng of total RNA, with a constant-region primer employed for priming. Researchers made the TCR beta libraries by running three nested multiplex PCR rounds with slightly modified ARM-PCR. TRBV1-TRBV30 forward primers paired with a C-beta reverse primer drove the first two PCR rounds, about 10 cycles each. TCRdb redid the calling of the multiplex PCR reads with MiXCR, one entry per CDR3 protein. Of 95,000 to 100,000 distinct CDR3 sequences detected, about 62% appear once; the ten largest clones hold around 12%. Joint extraction of RNA and DNA used roughly 17-32 mg of bulk tissue that was unsorted.

This clonotype was counted at least ten times. This receptor was obtained from a woman aged 55-69 years with primary liver carcinoma and hepatitis B virus infection. Specimen: liver tumor tissue from sampling region 2. The subset was: tumor region T2, inferior pole. The chain is built from TRBV14 and TRBJ2-3, with no clear D. The CDR3 DNA reads as TGTGCCAGCAGCCAATCATTGGCCTCTACGCAGTATTTT. This sequence encodes CASSQSLASTQYF.